This passage covers 27 T cell receptor beta chains from one sample sequenced in a study of response to subunit inactivated influenza vaccine. From the RT-PCR reads, TCRdb called clonotypes with MiXCR, one entry per CDR3 protein. The sample gives around 520,000 distinct CDR3 sequences, around 25% of which show up once; approximately 2% is in the top ten. The source was CD4+ T cells sorted from PBMCs, collected approximately 5 days after vaccination. The receptors come from a man in his forties or fifties who received an inactivated influenza vaccine.

In its sample, this clonotype was seen a few times. The chain couples TRBV12-3 or TRBV12-4 to TRBJ2-5; a possible D gene is TRBD1 (6 bases). The V gene lost 2 bases and the J gene lost 6 bases, with 7 bases spanning the gap. The CDR3 covers 12 residues. CDR3: CASSLTGKTQYF. The CDR3 bases are TGTGCCAGCAGTTTAACAGGGAAGACCCAGTACTTC.

CDR3 residues: CASQEKQYYNEQFF. CDR3 in DNA: TGTGCCAGCCAAGAAAAGCAATACTACAATGAGCAGTTCTTC. The chain couples TRBV28 to TRBJ2-1; no clear D. Germline V CDR1 and CDR2: MDHEN, SYDVKM. Between the trimmed V and J ends, which lost 8 bases and 3 bases, there was a span of 14 bases. The CDR3 covers 14 residues.

The V call is TRBV12-3 or TRBV12-4, the J call TRBJ2-3, with D unresolved. With 5 bases removed from V and 2 bases from J, the gap between germline ends came to 11 bases. This CDR3 has 14 amino acids. The CDR3 here is CASSPRRDTDTQYF. CDR3 DNA: TGTGCCAGCAGTCCTCGAAGGGACACAGATACGCAGTATTTT.

This clonotype has just a few counts. The genes are TRBV20-1 and TRBJ1-1, with D uncertain. V was clipped by 0 bases and J by 6 bases, with 11 bases between them. Germline V lookup: CDR1 DFQATT, CDR2 SNEGSKA (reference sequence). CDR3 length equals 13 residues. The CDR3 region is CSARDGGYPEAFF. DNA of the CDR3: TGCAGTGCTAGAGACGGAGGTTACCCTGAAGCTTTCTTT.

The genes are TRBV6-2 or TRBV6-3 and TRBJ2-1; D call uncertain. This CDR3 spans 11 amino acids. V was shortened by 5 bases and J by 9 bases, with 8 bases between the two germline ends. The germline gives CDR1 MNHEY, CDR2 SVGEGT. CDR3 region: CASSDWSEQFF. In DNA, the CDR3 is TGTGCCAGCAGTGACTGGTCTGAGCAGTTCTTC.

This clonotype has more than one count but fewer than ten. The chain's CDR3 is CASSLGQTLNVHEQYF. CDR3 bases: TGCGCCAGCAGCTTGGGACAAACCCTCAACGTTCACGAGCAGTACTTC. The chain recombines TRBV5-1 with TRBJ2-7; D uncertain. CDR1 SGHRS and CDR2 YFSETQ come from the germline V gene. Trimming took 0 bases from V and 5 from J, leaving 18 bases between them. The CDR3 totals 16 residues.

In nucleotides, the CDR3 is TGTGCCAGCAGACTCACGGGCTCTTTGGGGGCCAACGTCCTGACTTTC. Its translation is CASRLTGSLGANVLTF. V and J are TRBV7-2 and TRBJ2-6, with D unclear. This CDR3 comprises 16 residues. Trimming left V 6 bases short and J 4 bases short, with 16 bases between. Germline CDR1 reads SGHTA; CDR2 reads FQGNSA.

This clonotype appeared a few times. The chain links TRBV20-1 to TRBJ2-5; no definite D call. The CDR3 is made up of 15 amino acids. Trimming left V 1 base short and J 4 bases short, with 16 bases between. Germline assignment: CDR1 DFQATT and CDR2 SNEGSKA (reference sequence). CDR3 loop: CSARAIQNWGETQYF. The CDR3 bases are TGCAGTGCTAGAGCCATCCAGAATTGGGGAGAGACCCAGTACTTC.

The chain carries TRBV4-2 and TRBJ2-7; 8 bases are shared with TRBD2. Germline CDR1 is LGHNA and CDR2 is YNFKEQ. V lost 0 bases, J lost 3 bases, and 7 bases stayed unmatched. The CDR3 contains 16 residues. CDR3 nucleotide sequence: TGTGCCAGCAGCCAAGATCTCACTAGCGGCGACTACGAGCAGTACTTC. Translation gives CASSQDLTSGDYEQYF.

This sequence joins TRBV2 and TRBJ2-1, with TRBD1 matching 8 bases. Germline V CDR1 and CDR2: SNHLY, FYNNEI. The trim removed 7 bases at V and 1 base at J, leaving 6 bases unmatched. The CDR3 has 15 amino acids. DNA for the CDR3: TGTGCCAGCAATCTCAGGACAGGGTCCTACAATGAGCAGTTCTTC. It codes for CASNLRTGSYNEQFF.

This chain uses TRBV20-1 with TRBJ1-1; D gene unclear. Germline V gene data show CDR1 as DFQATT and CDR2 as SNEGSKA (reference sequence). This CDR3 region has 14 residues. The V gene lost 4 bases and the J gene lost 4 bases, with 16 bases spanning the gap. The CDR3 loop is CSATPGSRGTEAFF. The CDR3 DNA reads as TGCAGTGCTACCCCGGGGTCACGGGGCACTGAAGCTTTCTTT.

J is TRBJ2-3 and V is TRBV28, with D tentatively TRBD2 (5 bases). The germline V gene encodes CDR1 MDHEN and CDR2 SYDVKM. With 4 bases removed from V and 1 base from J, the gap between germline ends came to 15 bases. CDR3 size: 16 residues. The CDR3 DNA sequence: TGTGCCAGCAGTTCCCCAAGCGGAGCACGCACAGATACGCAGTATTTT. It is translated as CASSSPSGARTDTQYF.

This clonotype occurred a few times. The gene calls are TRBV4-2 and TRBJ2-7, with D perhaps matching TRBD1 (7 bases). V lost 4 bases and J lost 5, with 18 bases in between. This CDR3 is built from 15 residues. CDR1 is LGHNA, CDR2 YNFKEQ, per germline. The chain's CDR3 is CASSPHSGGRDEQYF. The CDR3 coding sequence is TGTGCCAGCAGCCCCCATTCAGGGGGGCGAGACGAGCAGTACTTC.

With regard to this clonotype: An end of the junction does not agree with germline; a read error may underlie this. The chain recombines TRBV10-3 with TRBJ2-1; D call uncertain. CDR1 is ENHRY and CDR2 is SYGVKD in the germline V gene. The CDR3 has 14 amino acids. DNA for the CDR3: TGTGCCATCAGTGAGTCGAGGCAGCCCAAGGCCAAGGTCTTC. Translating gives CAISESRQPKAKVF.

This clonotype was found a few times. The rearrangement links TRBV29-1 to TRBJ1-2, with D unclear. The CDR3 is 12 residues long. V shed 3 bases and J shed 0 bases, with 5 bases lying between them. Germline assignment: CDR1 SQVTM and CDR2 ANQGSEA. CDR3 nucleotides: TGCAGCGTTGATTCGGCTAACTATGGCTACACCTTC. Its protein is CSVDSANYGYTF.

In this sample, this clonotype turned up many times. The chain combines TRBV2 with TRBJ1-2; TRBD1 matches at 7 bases. CDR3 length equals 13 residues. V lost 7 bases and J lost 3; bases outside the gene matches: 5. Germline CDR1 reads SNHLY; CDR2 reads FYNNEI. CDR3 loop: CASTRQGDYGYTF. CDR3 nucleotide sequence: TGTGCCAGCACACGACAGGGAGACTATGGCTACACCTTC.

This clonotype has ten or more counts. This chain connects TRBV11-2 to TRBJ2-1; 11 nucleotides align to TRBD2. The ends lost 4 bases at V and 2 bases at J; junction bases unmatched: 4. The CDR3 length is 16 residues. Germline values: CDR1 SGHAT, CDR2 FQNNGV. Here the CDR3 reads CASSSRLAGPYNEQFF. CDR3 sequence (DNA): TGTGCCAGCAGCTCGAGACTAGCGGGACCCTACAATGAGCAGTTCTTC.

CDR3 sequence reads: CASSPLPGKEDEQYF. The CDR3 bases are TGTGCCAGCAGCCCCCTCCCGGGGAAAGAGGACGAGCAGTACTTC. The V and J genes are TRBV5-5 and TRBJ2-7, with D tentatively TRBD2 (5 bases). In germline, CDR1 is SGHKS, CDR2 YYEKEE (reference sequence). Between the trimmed V and J ends, which lost 4 bases and 5 bases, there was a span of 19 bases. The CDR3 is 15 amino acids.

A word on this clonotype: Relative to the germline gene, one junction end is altered; a read error may explain this. V usage is TRBV4-2 and J usage is TRBJ2-3; D remains unclear. The CDR3 totals 14 residues. Germline CDR1 is LGHNA and CDR2 is YNFKEQ. In nucleotides, the CDR3 is TGTGCTAGCAGCCAGGACGGAAACACAGATACGCAGTATTTT. It codes for CASSQDGNTDTQYF.

The V gene is TRBV12-3 or TRBV12-4, the J gene TRBJ1-2; possible D gene TRBD1, 5 bases. CDR3 size: 13 residues. The V end lost 6 bases, the J end lost 6 bases, and 14 bases lay between the germline ends. The DNA for the CDR3 is TGTGCCAGCAGCAAAGGGGTGGTGGATGGCTACACCTTC. Translation gives CASSKGVVDGYTF.

The chain uses TRBV29-1 and TRBJ2-3; D possibly corresponds to TRBD1 (5 bases). Germline CDR1 and CDR2: SQVTM and ANQGSEA. The CDR3 consists of 13 residues. V dropped 7 bases and J dropped 7 bases, with 18 bases sitting between them. This chain's CDR3 is CSATGSGQNTQYF. The CDR3 DNA follows: TGCAGCGCTACCGGGTCAGGGCAGAATACGCAGTATTTT.

In this sample, this clonotype turned up many times. This chain joins TRBV6-5 and TRBJ2-2, with TRBD1 matching over 7 bases. Unmatched junction bases numbered 10, after V lost 4 bases and J lost 2 bases. CDR1 and CDR2 from the germline V gene are MNHEY and SVGAGI. The CDR3 covers 17 residues. CDR3 residues: CASSFPGTALNTGELFF. CDR3 DNA: TGTGCCAGCAGTTTCCCCGGGACAGCGCTTAACACCGGGGAGCTGTTTTTT.

V usage is TRBV29-1 and J usage is TRBJ2-7; perhaps TRBD2 as D (5 bases). In germline, CDR1 is SQVTM, CDR2 ANQGSEA. The CDR3 length is 11 residues. The germline V and J ends were trimmed by 5 bases and 0 bases, with 5 bases remaining between them. CDR3 sequence reads: CSVRGSYEQYF. The CDR3 region has the DNA TGCAGCGTTCGGGGCTCCTACGAGCAGTACTTC.

The rearrangement joins TRBV5-5 to TRBJ1-1; a possible D gene is TRBD1 (5 bases). The V gene's germline CDR1 is SGHKS and CDR2 YYEKEE (reference sequence). CDR3 length equals 16 residues. The ends were cut back, 1 base at V and 1 base at J, with 14 bases in the middle. The CDR3, as DNA: TGTGCCAGCAGCTTGTTTCCGGGGACTGAGAACACTGAAGCTTTCTTT. This sequence encodes CASSLFPGTENTEAFF.

There are a few counts of this clonotype. This chain uses TRBV6-1 with TRBJ1-5; perhaps TRBD1 as D (6 bases). The CDR3 loop spans 13 amino acids. Germline CDR1 MNHNS, CDR2 SASEGT. Trimming shortened V by 6 bases and J by 6 bases, and 12 bases separated the two germline ends. The CDR3 nucleotides are TGTGCCAGCAGCCCTGACAGGAGTCAGCCCCAGCATTTT. It translates to CASSPDRSQPQHF.

This clonotype was detected a few times. The rearrangement joins TRBV18 to TRBJ2-3; D is uncertain. CDR3 length: 13 amino acids. V lost 5 bases to trimming and J lost 6 bases, with 12 bases between them. The germline gives CDR1 KGHSH, CDR2 LQKENI. CDR3 in DNA: TGTGCCAGCTCATCTGAAGGATTCGATACGCAGTATTTT. Amino acid sequence: CASSSEGFDTQYF.

The rearrangement links TRBV19 to TRBJ2-7, with 8 bases aligning to TRBD1. Per germline, CDR1 LNHDA and CDR2 SQIVND (reference sequence). The CDR3 loop spans 15 amino acids. V lost 8 bases, J lost 2 bases, and 11 bases stayed unmatched. The CDR3 protein is CASSQGTGDTYEQYF. DNA of the CDR3: TGTGCCAGTTCCCAAGGGACAGGCGACACCTACGAGCAGTACTTC.